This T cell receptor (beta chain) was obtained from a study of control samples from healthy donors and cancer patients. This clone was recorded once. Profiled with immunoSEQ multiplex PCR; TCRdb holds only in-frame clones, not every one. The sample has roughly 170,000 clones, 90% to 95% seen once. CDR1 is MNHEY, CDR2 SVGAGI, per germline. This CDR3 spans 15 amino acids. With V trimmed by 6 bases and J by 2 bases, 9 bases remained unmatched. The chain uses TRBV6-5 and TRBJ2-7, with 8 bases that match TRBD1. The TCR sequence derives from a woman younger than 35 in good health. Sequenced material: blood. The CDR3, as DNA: TGTGCCAGCAGCCCCGAACAGGGGGTAACCTACGAGCAGTACTTC. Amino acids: CASSPEQGVTYEQYF.